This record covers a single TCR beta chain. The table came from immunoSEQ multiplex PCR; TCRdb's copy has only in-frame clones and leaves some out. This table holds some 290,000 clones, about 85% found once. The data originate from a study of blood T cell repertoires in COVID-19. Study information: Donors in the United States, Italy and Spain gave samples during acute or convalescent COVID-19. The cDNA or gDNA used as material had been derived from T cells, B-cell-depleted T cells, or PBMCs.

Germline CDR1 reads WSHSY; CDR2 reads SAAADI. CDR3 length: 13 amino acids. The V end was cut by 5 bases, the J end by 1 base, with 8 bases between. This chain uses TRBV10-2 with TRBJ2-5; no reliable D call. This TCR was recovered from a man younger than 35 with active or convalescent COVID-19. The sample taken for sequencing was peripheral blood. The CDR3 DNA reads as TGCGCCAGCAGTTCTCAGTTCCAAGAGACCCAGTACTTC. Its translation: CASSSQFQETQYF.